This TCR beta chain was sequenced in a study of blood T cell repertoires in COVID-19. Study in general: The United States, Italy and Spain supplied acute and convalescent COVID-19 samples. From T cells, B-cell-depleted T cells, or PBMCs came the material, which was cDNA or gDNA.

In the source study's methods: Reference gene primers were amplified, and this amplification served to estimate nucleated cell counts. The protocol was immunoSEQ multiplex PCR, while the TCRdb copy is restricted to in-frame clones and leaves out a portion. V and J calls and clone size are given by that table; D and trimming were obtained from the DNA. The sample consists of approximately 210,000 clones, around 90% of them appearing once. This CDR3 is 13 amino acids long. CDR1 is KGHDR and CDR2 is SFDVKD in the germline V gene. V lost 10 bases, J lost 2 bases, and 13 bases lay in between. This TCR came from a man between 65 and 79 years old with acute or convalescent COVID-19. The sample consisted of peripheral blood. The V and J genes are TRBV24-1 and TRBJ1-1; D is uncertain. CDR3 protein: CATTGGFNTEAFF. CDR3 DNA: TGTGCCACAACCGGCGGGTTTAACACTGAAGCTTTCTTT.